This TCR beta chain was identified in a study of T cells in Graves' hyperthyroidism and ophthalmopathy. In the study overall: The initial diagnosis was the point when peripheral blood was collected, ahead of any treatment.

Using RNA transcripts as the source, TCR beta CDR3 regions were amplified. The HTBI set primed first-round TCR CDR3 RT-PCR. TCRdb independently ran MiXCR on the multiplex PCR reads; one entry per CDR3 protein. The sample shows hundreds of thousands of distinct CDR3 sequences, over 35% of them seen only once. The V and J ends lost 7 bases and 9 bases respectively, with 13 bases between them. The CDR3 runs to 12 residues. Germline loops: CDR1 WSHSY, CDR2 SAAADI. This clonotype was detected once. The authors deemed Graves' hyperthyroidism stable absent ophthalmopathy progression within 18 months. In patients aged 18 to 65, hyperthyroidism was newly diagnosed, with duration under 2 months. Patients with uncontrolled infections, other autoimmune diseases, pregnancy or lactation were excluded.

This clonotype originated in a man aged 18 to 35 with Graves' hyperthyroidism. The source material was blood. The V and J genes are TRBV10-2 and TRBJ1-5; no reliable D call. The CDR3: CASTTGGRPQHF. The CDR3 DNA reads TGCGCCAGCACTACTGGCGGTCGGCCCCAGCATTTT.